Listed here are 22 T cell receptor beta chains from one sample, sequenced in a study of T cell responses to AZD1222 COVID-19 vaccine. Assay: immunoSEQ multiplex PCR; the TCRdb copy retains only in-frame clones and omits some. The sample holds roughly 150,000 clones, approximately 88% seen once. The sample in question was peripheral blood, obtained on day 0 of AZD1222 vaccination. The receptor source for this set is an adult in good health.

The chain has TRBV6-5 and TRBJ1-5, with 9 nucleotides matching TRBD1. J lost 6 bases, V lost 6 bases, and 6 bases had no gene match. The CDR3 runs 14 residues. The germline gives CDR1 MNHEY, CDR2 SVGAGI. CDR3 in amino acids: CASRGTGRTQPQHF. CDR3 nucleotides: TGTGCCAGCAGAGGGACAGGGAGGACTCAGCCCCAGCATTTT.

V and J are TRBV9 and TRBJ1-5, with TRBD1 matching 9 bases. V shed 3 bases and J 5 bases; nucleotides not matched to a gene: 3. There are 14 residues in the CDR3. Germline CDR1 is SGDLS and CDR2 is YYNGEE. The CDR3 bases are TGTGCCAGCAGCGGACAGGGGGAGTATCAGCCCCAGCATTTT. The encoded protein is CASSGQGEYQPQHF.

CDR3 nucleotides: TGCGCCAGCAGCCAAGATGGACAACCCACCGGGGAGCTGTTTTTT. Protein product: CASSQDGQPTGELFF. The chain uses TRBV4-3 and TRBJ2-2; D might be TRBD1 (5 bases). The CDR3 totals 15 residues. CDR1 is LGHNA and CDR2 is YSLEER in the germline V gene. Trimming took 0 bases from V and 4 from J, leaving 9 bases between them.

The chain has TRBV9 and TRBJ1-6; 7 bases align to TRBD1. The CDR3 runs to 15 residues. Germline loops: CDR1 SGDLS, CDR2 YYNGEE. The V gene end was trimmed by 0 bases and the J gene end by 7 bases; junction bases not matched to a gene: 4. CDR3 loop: CASSVGGQLNSPLHF. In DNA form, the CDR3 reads TGTGCCAGCAGCGTAGGGGGACAGTTAAATTCACCCCTCCACTTT.

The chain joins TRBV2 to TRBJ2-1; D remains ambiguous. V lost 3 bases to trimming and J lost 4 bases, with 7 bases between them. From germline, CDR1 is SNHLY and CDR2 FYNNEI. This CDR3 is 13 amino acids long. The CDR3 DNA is TGTGCCAGCAGTGATGGGGTTTACAATGAGCAGTTCTTC. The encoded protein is CASSDGVYNEQFF.

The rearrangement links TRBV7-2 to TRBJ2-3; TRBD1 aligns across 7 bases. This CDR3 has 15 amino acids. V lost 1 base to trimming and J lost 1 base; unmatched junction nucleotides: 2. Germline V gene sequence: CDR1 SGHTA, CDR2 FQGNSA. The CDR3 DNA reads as TGTGCCAGCAGCTTAGACGGGACAGGCACAGATACGCAGTATTTT. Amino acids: CASSLDGTGTDTQYF.

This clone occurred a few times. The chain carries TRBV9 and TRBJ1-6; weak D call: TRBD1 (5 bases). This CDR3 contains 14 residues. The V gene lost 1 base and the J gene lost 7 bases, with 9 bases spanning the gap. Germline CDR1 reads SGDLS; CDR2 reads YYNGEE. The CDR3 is CASSVTGGNSPLHF. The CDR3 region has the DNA TGTGCCAGCAGCGTAACCGGGGGGAATTCACCCCTCCACTTT.

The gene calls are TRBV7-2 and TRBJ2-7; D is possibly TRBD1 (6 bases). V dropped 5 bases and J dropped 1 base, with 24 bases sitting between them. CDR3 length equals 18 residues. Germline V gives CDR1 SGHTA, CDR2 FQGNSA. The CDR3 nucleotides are TGTGCCAGCAGCCTGGGACACGCGAGCCGGGTAGGATCCTACGAGCAGTACTTC. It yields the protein CASSLGHASRVGSYEQYF.

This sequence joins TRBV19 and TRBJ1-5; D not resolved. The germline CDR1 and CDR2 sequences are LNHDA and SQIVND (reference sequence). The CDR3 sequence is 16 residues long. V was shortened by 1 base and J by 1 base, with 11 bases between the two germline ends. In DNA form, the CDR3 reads TGTGCCAGTAGTATAGTAGGGATTACAAGCAATCAGCCCCAGCATTTT. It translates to CASSIVGITSNQPQHF.

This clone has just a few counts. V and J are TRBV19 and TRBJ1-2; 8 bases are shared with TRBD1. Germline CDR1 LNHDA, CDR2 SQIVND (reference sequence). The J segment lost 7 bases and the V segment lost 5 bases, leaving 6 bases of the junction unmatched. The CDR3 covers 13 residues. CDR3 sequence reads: CASSEDRVRGYTF. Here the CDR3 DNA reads TGTGCCAGTAGTGAGGACAGGGTGCGTGGCTACACCTTC.

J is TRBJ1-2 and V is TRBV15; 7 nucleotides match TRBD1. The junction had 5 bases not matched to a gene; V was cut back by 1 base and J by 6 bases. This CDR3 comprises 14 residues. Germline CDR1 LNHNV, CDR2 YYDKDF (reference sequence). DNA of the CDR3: TGTGCCACCAGCAGAGCTGAGACAGGGCATGGCTACACCTTC. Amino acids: CATSRAETGHGYTF.

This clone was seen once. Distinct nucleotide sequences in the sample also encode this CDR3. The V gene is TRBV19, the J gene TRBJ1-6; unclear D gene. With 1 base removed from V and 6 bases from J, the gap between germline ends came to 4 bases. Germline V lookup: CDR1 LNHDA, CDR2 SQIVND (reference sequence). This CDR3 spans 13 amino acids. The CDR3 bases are TGTGCCAGTAGTATAGCTGGTAATTCACCCCTCCACTTT. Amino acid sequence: CASSIAGNSPLHF.

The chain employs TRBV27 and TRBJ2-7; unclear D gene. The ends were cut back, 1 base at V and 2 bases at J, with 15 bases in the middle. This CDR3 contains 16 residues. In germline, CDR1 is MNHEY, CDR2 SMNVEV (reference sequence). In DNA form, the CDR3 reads TGTGCCAGCAGTTTATTCCACGGCCCGGGTCCCTACGAGCAGTACTTC. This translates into CASSLFHGPGPYEQYF.

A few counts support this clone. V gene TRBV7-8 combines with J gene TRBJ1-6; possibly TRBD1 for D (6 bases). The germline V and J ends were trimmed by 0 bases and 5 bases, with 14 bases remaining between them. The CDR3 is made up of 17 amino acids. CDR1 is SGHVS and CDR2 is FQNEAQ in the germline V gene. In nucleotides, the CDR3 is TGTGCCAGCAGCTTAGCGCAGGGAACAGGGAATAATTCACCCCTCCACTTT. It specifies CASSLAQGTGNNSPLHF. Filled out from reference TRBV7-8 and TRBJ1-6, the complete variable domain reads GAGVSQSPRYKVAKRGQDVALRCDPISGHVSLFWYQQALGQGPEFLTYFQNEAQLDKSGLPSDRFFAERPEGSVSTLKIQRTQQEDSAVYLCASSLAQGTGNNSPLHFGNGTRLTVT.

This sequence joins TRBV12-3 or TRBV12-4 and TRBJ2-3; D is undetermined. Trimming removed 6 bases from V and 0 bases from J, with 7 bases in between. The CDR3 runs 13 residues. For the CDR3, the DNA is TGTGCCAGCAGACAAACGAGCACAGATACGCAGTATTTT. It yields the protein CASRQTSTDTQYF.

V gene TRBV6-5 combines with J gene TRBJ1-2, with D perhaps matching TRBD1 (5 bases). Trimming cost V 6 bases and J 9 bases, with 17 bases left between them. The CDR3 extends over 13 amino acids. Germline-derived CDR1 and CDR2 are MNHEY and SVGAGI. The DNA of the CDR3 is TGTGCCAGCAGGGAGGGGCTAGGACCCAGCTACACCTTC. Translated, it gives CASREGLGPSYTF.

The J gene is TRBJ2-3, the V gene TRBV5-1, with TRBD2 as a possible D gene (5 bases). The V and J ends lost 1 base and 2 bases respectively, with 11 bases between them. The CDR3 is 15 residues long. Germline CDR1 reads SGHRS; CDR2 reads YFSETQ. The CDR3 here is CASSLKGGTTDTQYF. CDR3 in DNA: TGCGCCAGCAGCTTGAAAGGAGGTACCACAGATACGCAGTATTTT.

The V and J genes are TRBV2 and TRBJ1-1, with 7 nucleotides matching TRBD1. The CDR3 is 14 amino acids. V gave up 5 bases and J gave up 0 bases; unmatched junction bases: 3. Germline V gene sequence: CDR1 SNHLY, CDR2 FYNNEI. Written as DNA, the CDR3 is TGTGCCAGCAGTTTACAGGGGATGAACACTGAAGCTTTCTTT. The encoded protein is CASSLQGMNTEAFF.

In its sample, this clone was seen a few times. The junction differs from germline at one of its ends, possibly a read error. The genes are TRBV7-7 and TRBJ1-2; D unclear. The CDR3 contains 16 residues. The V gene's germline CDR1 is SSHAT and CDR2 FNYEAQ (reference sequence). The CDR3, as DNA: TGTGCTAGCAGCTTAGGGCAGTACCCCATTAACTATGGCTACACCTTC. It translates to CASSLGQYPINYGYTF.

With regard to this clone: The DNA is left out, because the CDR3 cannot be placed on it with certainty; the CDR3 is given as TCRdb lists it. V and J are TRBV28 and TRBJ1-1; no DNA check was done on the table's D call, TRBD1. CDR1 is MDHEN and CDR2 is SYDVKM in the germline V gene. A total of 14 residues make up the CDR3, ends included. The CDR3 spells CASSFRARASEAFF.

Written as DNA, the CDR3 is TGTGCCAGCAGCCCCCTCCCGGGGGCCTACGAGCAGTACTTC. It specifies CASSPLPGAYEQYF. V is TRBV28 and J is TRBJ2-7; maybe TRBD2 (6 bases). The length of the CDR3 is 14 residues. V was cut by 6 bases and J by 2 bases, with 14 bases left in between. Germline CDR1 MDHEN, CDR2 SYDVKM.

The CDR3 sequence is CATSDSGSYGYTF. The CDR3 DNA is TGTGCCACCAGTGATTCAGGGAGCTATGGCTACACCTTC. The rearrangement joins TRBV24-1 to TRBJ1-2; the D gene is possibly TRBD1 (5 bases). CDR3 size: 13 residues. The V and J ends lost 2 bases and 4 bases respectively, with 7 bases between them. Germline CDR1 KGHDR, CDR2 SFDVKD.